Each of the 11 T cell receptor beta chains below was sequenced from the same sample in a study of response to subunit inactivated influenza vaccine. TCRdb recomputed calls from the RT-PCR reads with MiXCR, one row per CDR3 protein. The data contain fewer than 250,000 distinct CDR3 sequences, around an eighth of them singletons. Sequences were derived from CD8+ T cells sorted from PBMCs, sampled about 5 days after vaccination. The source of these receptors is a man in his fifties who received an inactivated influenza vaccine.

This clonotype was counted between two and nine times. J is TRBJ2-7 and V is TRBV14, with a possible D match to TRBD1 (5 bases). Germline loops: CDR1 SGHDN, CDR2 FVKESK. V lost 2 bases, J lost 4 bases, and 12 bases lay in between. The CDR3 loop spans 14 amino acids. CDR3 sequence reads: CASSQTHQGYEQYF. As DNA, the CDR3 is TGTGCCAGCAGCCAAACACACCAGGGTTACGAGCAGTACTTC.

This clonotype has just a few counts. The chain couples TRBV12-3 or TRBV12-4 to TRBJ2-1, with TRBD2 matching over 8 bases. The CDR3 loop spans 14 amino acids. Unmatched junction bases numbered 4, after V lost 1 base and J lost 8 bases. CDR3 loop: CASSLGPGGDEQFF. CDR3 DNA sequence: TGTGCCAGCAGTTTAGGGCCGGGGGGGGATGAGCAGTTCTTC.

V usage is TRBV25-1 and J usage is TRBJ2-1, with D unresolved. Per the germline V gene, CDR1 is MGHDK and CDR2 is SYGVNS. This CDR3 region has 12 residues. V lost 4 bases and J lost 5, with 6 bases in between. Written as DNA, the CDR3 is TGTGCCAGCAGTGCCGGAAACAATGAGCAGTTCTTC. This sequence encodes CASSAGNNEQFF.

This clonotype has only a few counts. The rearrangement links TRBV7-8 to TRBJ2-3; D is ambiguous. V was pared by 5 bases and J by 0 bases, with 15 bases between. Germline CDR1 reads SGHVS; CDR2 reads FQNEAQ. The CDR3 has 16 amino acids. The CDR3 DNA sequence: TGTGCCAGCAGCGTTATAGACTTGCGGAGCACAGATACGCAGTATTTT. Amino acids: CASSVIDLRSTDTQYF.

This clonotype occurred a few times. V and J are TRBV5-5 and TRBJ2-2; 12 nucleotides agree with TRBD2. V gave up 0 bases and J gave up 5 bases; unmatched junction bases: 5. Germline values: CDR1 SGHKS, CDR2 YYEKEE (reference sequence). The CDR3 is made up of 17 amino acids. The CDR3 spells CASSLEASGRETGELFF. As DNA, the CDR3 is TGTGCCAGCAGCTTGGAGGCTAGCGGGAGGGAGACCGGGGAGCTGTTTTTT.

This clonotype was found a few times. The J gene is TRBJ1-2, the V gene TRBV4-3; D is possibly TRBD1 (5 bases). There are 17 residues in the CDR3. The V gene lost 0 bases and the J gene lost 0 bases, with 14 bases spanning the gap. Germline V lookup: CDR1 LGHNA, CDR2 YSLEER. This CDR3 is CASSQDLRDGANYGYTF. The CDR3, as DNA: TGCGCCAGCAGCCAAGATCTTAGGGACGGAGCTAACTATGGCTACACCTTC.

This chain uses TRBV7-2 with TRBJ2-7; 12 nucleotides match TRBD2. The CDR3 is made up of 15 amino acids. V was pared by 2 bases and J by 5 bases, with 4 bases of the junction left unmatched. Per the germline V gene, CDR1 is SGHTA and CDR2 is FQGNSA. The CDR3 DNA reads TGTGCCAGCAGCTTATCTAGCGGGAGGGCCGACGAGCAGTACTTC. It specifies CASSLSSGRADEQYF.

The chain carries TRBV7-9 and TRBJ2-1; D is perhaps TRBD1 or TRBD2 (7 bases each). Trimming left V 7 bases short and J 2 bases short, with 15 bases between. CDR3 length equals 15 residues. Germline V gives CDR1 SEHNR, CDR2 FQNEAQ (reference sequence). The CDR3 reads CASTQGGIPYNEQFF. CDR3 nucleotide sequence: TGTGCCAGCACCCAGGGGGGGATCCCCTACAATGAGCAGTTCTTC.

This clonotype was counted only a few times. The V gene is TRBV6-5, the J gene TRBJ2-5; 8 bases agree with TRBD2. Germline V CDR1 and CDR2: MNHEY, SVGAGI. Trimming at V came to 5 bases and at J to 2 bases, leaving 13 bases not matched to a gene. This CDR3 comprises 17 residues. The CDR3 coding sequence is TGTGCCAGCAGTCGTACTCATATGGGACTAGAGCAAGAGACCCAGTACTTC. Its translation: CASSRTHMGLEQETQYF.

This clonotype was counted only a few times. The chain uses TRBV12-3 or TRBV12-4 and TRBJ1-2; 9 bases match TRBD1. CDR3 length: 12 residues. Trimming took 8 bases from V and 8 from J; bases not matched to a gene: 6. Here the CDR3 reads CASEGQGRGYTF. In nucleotides, the CDR3 is TGTGCCAGCGAGGGACAGGGCAGGGGCTACACCTTC.

This chain joins TRBV6-1 and TRBJ1-3, with 9 bases aligning to TRBD1. After removal of 6 bases from V and 4 bases from J, the junction contained 7 bases not matched to a gene. This CDR3 is built from 15 residues. Germline CDR1 is MNHNS and CDR2 is SASEGT. CDR3 sequence reads: CASSRTGGTGNTIYF. CDR3 DNA: TGTGCCAGCAGCCGAACAGGGGGCACAGGAAACACCATATATTTT.